The clone carrying this T cell receptor (beta chain) was counted many times. This entry is derived from a study of T-cell reconstitution after alpha-beta-depleted transplantation in children. Trimming cost V 5 bases and J 9 bases; bases outside gene matches: 9. Germline V gives CDR1 MNHEY, CDR2 SMNVEV (reference sequence). The CDR3 is 14 amino acids. Using unique molecular identifiers, the investigators prepared the TCRbeta library. Via MiXCR, TCRdb re-called the PCR reads, giving one row per CDR3 protein. Here the sample spans 700,000 to 850,000 distinct CDR3 sequences, approximately 15% being singletons.

The chain combines TRBV27 with TRBJ1-1; 10 bases are shared with TRBD1. The clonotype was recovered from a male patient aged 5 to 17 who had a stem cell transplant for acute lymphoblastic leukemia, so the T cells may come from the graft donor. Sequencing was performed on PBMCs, mostly from graft donor cells, taken 360 days after TCRalphabeta/CD19-depleted stem cell transplant. As DNA, the CDR3 is TGTGCCAGCAGTCAGACAGGGGGCTTTGGTAAAGCTTTCTTT. It yields the protein CASSQTGGFGKAFF.